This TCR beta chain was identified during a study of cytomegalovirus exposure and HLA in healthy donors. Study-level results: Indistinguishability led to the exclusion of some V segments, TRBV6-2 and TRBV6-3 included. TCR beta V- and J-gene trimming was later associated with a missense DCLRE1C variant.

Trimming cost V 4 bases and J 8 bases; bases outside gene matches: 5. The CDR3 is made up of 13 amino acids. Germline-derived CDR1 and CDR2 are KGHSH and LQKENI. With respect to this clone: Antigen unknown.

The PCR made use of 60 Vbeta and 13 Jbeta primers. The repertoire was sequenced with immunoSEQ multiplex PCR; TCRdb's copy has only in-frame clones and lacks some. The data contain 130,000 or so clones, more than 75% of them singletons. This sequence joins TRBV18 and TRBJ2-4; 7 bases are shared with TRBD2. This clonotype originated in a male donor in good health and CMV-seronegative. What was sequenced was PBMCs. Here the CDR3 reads CASSLSGGDIQYF. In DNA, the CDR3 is TGTGCCAGCTCACTCAGTGGGGGGGACATTCAGTACTTC.